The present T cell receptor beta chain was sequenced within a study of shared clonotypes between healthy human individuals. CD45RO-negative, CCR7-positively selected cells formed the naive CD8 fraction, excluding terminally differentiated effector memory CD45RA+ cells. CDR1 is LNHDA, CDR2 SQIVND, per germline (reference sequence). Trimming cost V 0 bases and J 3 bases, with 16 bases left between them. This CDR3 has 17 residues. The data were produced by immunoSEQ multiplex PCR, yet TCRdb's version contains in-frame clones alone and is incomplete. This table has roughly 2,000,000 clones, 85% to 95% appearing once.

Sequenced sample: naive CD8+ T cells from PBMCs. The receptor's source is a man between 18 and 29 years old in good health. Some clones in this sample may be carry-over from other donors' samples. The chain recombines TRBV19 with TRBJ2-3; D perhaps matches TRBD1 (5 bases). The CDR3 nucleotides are TGTGCCAGTAGTATAGATCTAGAACAGGTCGGGACAGATACGCAGTATTTT. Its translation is CASSIDLEQVGTDTQYF.